These 16 T cell receptor beta chains were all obtained from the same sample, sequenced in a study of pediatric ulcerative colitis. The rectum was sampled with one to two pinch biopsies at colonoscopy. The assay was immunoSEQ multiplex PCR, and TCRdb's table has in-frame clones only and misses some. Here the sample spans about 35,000 clones, approximately 78% being singletons. Sample: gut tissue. These receptors all come from a boy aged 5-17 years with mild ulcerative colitis.

This clone was found once. The V and J genes are TRBV5-1 and TRBJ1-2; D is undetermined. The germline gives CDR1 SGHRS, CDR2 YFSETQ. This CDR3 comprises 13 residues. Trimming took 0 bases from V and 3 from J, leaving 6 bases between them. For the CDR3, the DNA is TGCGCCAGCAGCTTGGCTGCAGACTATGGCTACACCTTC. Its translation is CASSLAADYGYTF. Using reference TRBV5-1 and TRBJ1-2 for the parts outside the CDR3, the full variable domain is KAGVTQTPRYLIKTRGQQVTLSCSPISGHRSVSWYQQTPGQGLQFLFEYFSETQRNKGNFPGRFSGRQFSNSRSEMNVSTLELGDSALYLCASSLAADYGYTFGSGTRLTVV.

The rearrangement links TRBV5-8 to TRBJ1-1; weak D call: TRBD1 (6 bases). Trimming removed 2 bases at V and 6 bases at J, with 17 bases between. CDR1 is SGHTS, CDR2 YDEGEE, per germline. The CDR3 consists of 15 residues. The DNA of the CDR3 is TGTGCCAGCAGCTTCTACAGGGAACGTACGGCTGAAGCTTTCTTT. It yields the protein CASSFYRERTAEAFF.

The chain uses TRBV29-1 and TRBJ2-1; D unresolved. With 3 bases removed from V and 0 bases from J, the gap between germline ends came to 12 bases. CDR1 is SQVTM, CDR2 ANQGSEA, per germline. CDR3 size: 15 residues. Here the CDR3 reads CSVDWIWSSYNEQFF. CDR3 nucleotides: TGCAGCGTTGATTGGATCTGGAGCTCCTACAATGAGCAGTTCTTC.

The chain carries TRBV9 and TRBJ2-7; D is possibly TRBD1 (7 bases). This CDR3 has 16 amino acids. Germline assignment: CDR1 SGDLS and CDR2 YYNGEE. The V gene lost 1 base and the J gene lost 5 bases, with 19 bases spanning the gap. CDR3 in amino acids: CASSVKVSGGGDEQYF. The CDR3 DNA follows: TGTGCCAGCAGCGTAAAGGTATCAGGAGGGGGCGACGAGCAGTACTTC. Together with reference TRBV9 and TRBJ2-7, the CDR3 gives the full variable domain: DSGVTQTPKHLITATGQRVTLRCSPRSGDLSVYWYQQSLDQGLQFLIQYYNGEERAKGNILERFSAQQFPDLHSELNLSSLELGDSALYFCASSVKVSGGGDEQYFGPGTRLTVT.

The chain recombines TRBV4-1 with TRBJ2-3, with 12 positions matching TRBD2. Germline CDR1 reads MGHRA; CDR2 reads YSYEKL. The CDR3 is 16 amino acids. V trimming: 3 bases; J trimming: 4 bases; junction bases outside the gene matches: 5. This CDR3 is CASSHWTSGDADTQYF. DNA for the CDR3: TGCGCCAGCAGCCACTGGACTAGCGGGGACGCAGATACGCAGTATTTT.

For this clone: Additional DNA sequences in this sample encode the identical CDR3. This chain joins TRBV29-1 and TRBJ1-1; perhaps TRBD1 as D (5 bases). The V gene's germline CDR1 is SQVTM and CDR2 ANQGSEA. The CDR3 is 13 residues long. Trimming stripped 7 bases from V and 1 base from J, with 13 bases between. The CDR3 reads CSASGLKNTEAFF. Written as DNA, the CDR3 is TGCAGCGCATCGGGACTCAAGAACACTGAAGCTTTCTTT.

This chain joins TRBV5-6 and TRBJ2-1, with TRBD1 identical over 8 bases. V was clipped by 4 bases and J by 3 bases; unmatched bases: 9. Looked up from germline, CDR1 is SGHDT and CDR2 is YYEEEE. The CDR3 runs to 16 residues. The CDR3 DNA is TGTGCCAGCAGCCCTCTAGGACAGGGCGACTACAATGAGCAGTTCTTC. Translated: CASSPLGQGDYNEQFF.

The chain joins TRBV18 to TRBJ2-7, with 8 bases lining up with TRBD2. The ends lost 6 bases at V and 2 bases at J; junction bases unmatched: 9. This CDR3 region has 15 residues. Germline lookup yields CDR1 KGHSH and CDR2 LQKENI. The CDR3 here is CASSPAGGGTYEQYF. CDR3 DNA sequence: TGTGCCAGCTCTCCCGCGGGGGGCGGGACCTACGAGCAGTACTTC.

The chain couples TRBV19 to TRBJ1-2; D is unresolved. V lost 9 bases to trimming and J lost 4 bases, with 18 bases between them. This CDR3 is built from 14 residues. In germline, CDR1 is LNHDA, CDR2 SQIVND (reference sequence). CDR3 region: CASQKGNRIYGYTF. The CDR3, as DNA: TGTGCCAGCCAAAAGGGAAATCGTATCTATGGCTACACCTTC.

The rearrangement joins TRBV2 to TRBJ1-5; D is undetermined. The CDR3 has 12 residues. With 3 bases removed from V and 8 bases from J, the gap between germline ends came to 8 bases. Germline V gene lookup returns CDR1 SNHLY and CDR2 FYNNEI. CDR3 protein: CASSDLAEPQHF. In DNA, the CDR3 is TGTGCCAGCAGTGACCTGGCGGAGCCCCAGCATTTT. Combining the CDR3 with reference TRBV2 and TRBJ1-5 gives the whole variable domain EPEVTQTPSHQVTQMGQEVILRCVPISNHLYFYWYRQILGQKVEFLVSFYNNEISEKSEIFDDQFSVERPDGSNFTLKIRSTKLEDSAMYFCASSDLAEPQHFGDGTRLSIL.

The J gene is TRBJ1-2, the V gene TRBV7-9; D ambiguous. The CDR3 is made up of 13 amino acids. Germline V CDR1 and CDR2: SEHNR, FQNEAQ (reference sequence). Trimming took 6 bases from V and 4 from J, leaving 12 bases between them. CDR3 amino acids: CASSPDRGYGYTF. DNA of the CDR3: TGTGCCAGCAGTCCGGACCGGGGCTATGGCTACACCTTC.

The chain uses TRBV5-1 and TRBJ2-1, with TRBD2 matching 10 bases. V was clipped by 3 bases and J by 4 bases; unmatched bases: 4. The CDR3 is made up of 15 amino acids. Germline V gene lookup returns CDR1 SGHRS and CDR2 YFSETQ. CDR3 sequence: CASSSLAGGYNEQFF. The CDR3 DNA reads TGCGCCAGCAGCTCCTTAGCGGGGGGATACAATGAGCAGTTCTTC. Complete variable domain (other parts from reference TRBV5-1 and TRBJ2-1): KAGVTQTPRYLIKTRGQQVTLSCSPISGHRSVSWYQQTPGQGLQFLFEYFSETQRNKGNFPGRFSGRQFSNSRSEMNVSTLELGDSALYLCASSSLAGGYNEQFFGPGTRLTVL.

The chain combines TRBV19 with TRBJ1-2; weak D call: TRBD1 (5 bases). The CDR3 extends over 15 amino acids. Trimming took off 3 bases at V and 3 bases at J, with 14 bases between the two ends. From germline, CDR1 is LNHDA and CDR2 SQIVND (reference sequence). CDR3 loop: CASSMGRGPYYGYTF. The DNA of the CDR3 is TGTGCCAGTAGTATGGGCCGGGGACCCTACTATGGCTACACCTTC.

This rearrangement joins TRBV30 to TRBJ1-1; 8 bases agree with TRBD1. V lost 4 bases to trimming and J lost 5 bases; unmatched junction nucleotides: 18. This CDR3 contains 17 residues. Germline CDR1 is GTSNPN and CDR2 is SVGIG (reference sequence). The CDR3 region has the DNA TGTGCCTGGAAAGCGACCGGGACAGGTTTTTACGGGACTGAAGCTTTCTTT. It codes for CAWKATGTGFYGTEAFF.

The chain recombines TRBV6-1 with TRBJ2-7; D perhaps matches TRBD2 (6 bases). Germline V gives CDR1 MNHNS, CDR2 SASEGT. The ends were cut back, 7 bases at V and 4 bases at J, with 17 bases in the middle. The CDR3 is 14 residues long. The CDR3 DNA follows: TGTGCCAGCACTACCGGGGGTGTTCCGTACGAGCAGTACTTC. It codes for CASTTGGVPYEQYF.

The chain is built from TRBV2 and TRBJ2-7; D unclear. Trimming took 7 bases from V and 0 from J, leaving 16 bases between them. The germline CDR1 and CDR2 sequences are SNHLY and FYNNEI. CDR3 size: 15 residues. The CDR3 loop reads CASKTRQTSSYEQYF. The CDR3 DNA follows: TGTGCCAGCAAGACGCGGCAAACAAGCTCCTACGAGCAGTACTTC.